One sample yielded the 2 T cell receptor beta chains listed below, sequenced in a study of T cell repertoires in cytomegalovirus infection. Using its own MiXCR run on the reads, TCRdb lists one record per CDR3 protein. The sample holds about 450,000 distinct CDR3 sequences, roughly a third seen once. The sequencing input was PBMCs. These TCRs come from a human donor in good health (CMV status not recorded). Some clones in this sample may be carry-over from other donors' samples.

The rearrangement joins TRBV13 to TRBJ1-4, with a weak D call TRBD1 (5 bases). Germline assignment: CDR1 PRHDT and CDR2 FYEKMQ (reference sequence). V dropped 7 bases and J dropped 12 bases, with 18 bases sitting between them. CDR3 length: 13 residues. The CDR3 region is CASTKGLVGELFF. For the CDR3, the DNA is TGTGCCAGCACCAAGGGGTTGGTTGGGGAACTGTTTTTT.

This clonotype was counted at least ten times. The J gene is TRBJ2-5, the V gene TRBV7-6; 14 bases are shared with TRBD2. Germline assignment: CDR1 SGHVS and CDR2 FNYEAQ. The V segment lost 4 bases and the J segment 3 bases; nucleotides outside the gene matches: 4. The CDR3 covers 16 residues. This chain's CDR3 is CASSSGLAGGKETQYF. CDR3 DNA: TGTGCCAGCAGCTCCGGACTAGCGGGGGGCAAAGAGACCCAGTACTTC.